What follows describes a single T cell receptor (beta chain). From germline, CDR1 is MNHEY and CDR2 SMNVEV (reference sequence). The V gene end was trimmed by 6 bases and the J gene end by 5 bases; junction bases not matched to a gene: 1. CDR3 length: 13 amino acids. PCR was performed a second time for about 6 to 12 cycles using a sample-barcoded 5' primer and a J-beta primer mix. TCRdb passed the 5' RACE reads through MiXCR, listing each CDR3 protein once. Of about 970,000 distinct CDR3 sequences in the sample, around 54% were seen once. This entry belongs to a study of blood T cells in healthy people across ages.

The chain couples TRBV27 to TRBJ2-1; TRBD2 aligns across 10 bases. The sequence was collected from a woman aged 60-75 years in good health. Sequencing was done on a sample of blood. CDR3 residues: CASRGLANNEQFF. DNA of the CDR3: TGTGCCAGCAGGGGACTAGCGAACAATGAGCAGTTCTTC.